This entry describes one T cell receptor beta chain. Using immunoSEQ multiplex PCR, the repertoire was profiled, and TCRdb retains in-frame clones only, with some absent. The sample has about 69,000 clones; around 90% are singletons. These data originate in a study of T cell changes during pregnancy in multiple sclerosis. The CDR3 length is 15 residues. The germline V and J ends were trimmed by 7 bases and 4 bases, with 20 bases remaining between them. Germline V CDR1 and CDR2: MNHEY, SMNVEV (reference sequence). Sequencing used peripheral blood, obtained in the third trimester of pregnancy. The receptor was derived from a female donor with multiple sclerosis, enrolled in a pregnancy study. V gene TRBV27 combines with J gene TRBJ2-7; D not resolved. CDR3 amino acids: CASTESRFDSYEQYF. The DNA of the CDR3 is TGTGCCAGCACCGAGTCACGGTTTGATTCTTACGAGCAGTACTTC.